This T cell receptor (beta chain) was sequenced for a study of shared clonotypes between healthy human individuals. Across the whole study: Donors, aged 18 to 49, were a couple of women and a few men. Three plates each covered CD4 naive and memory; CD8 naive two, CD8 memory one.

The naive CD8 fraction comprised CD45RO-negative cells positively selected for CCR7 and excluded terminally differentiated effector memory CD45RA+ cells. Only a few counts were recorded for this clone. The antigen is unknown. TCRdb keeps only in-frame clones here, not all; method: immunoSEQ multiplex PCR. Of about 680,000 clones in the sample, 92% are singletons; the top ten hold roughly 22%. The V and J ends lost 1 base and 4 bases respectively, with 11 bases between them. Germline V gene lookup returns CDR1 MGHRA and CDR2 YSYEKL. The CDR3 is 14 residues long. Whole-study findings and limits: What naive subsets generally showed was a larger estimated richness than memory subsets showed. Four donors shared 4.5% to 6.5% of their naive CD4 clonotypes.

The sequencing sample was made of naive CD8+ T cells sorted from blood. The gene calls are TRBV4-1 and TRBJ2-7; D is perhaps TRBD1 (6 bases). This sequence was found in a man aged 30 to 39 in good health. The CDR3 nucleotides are TGCGCCAGCAGCCAAGCCCCAAGGGGGTACGAGCAGTACTTC. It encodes CASSQAPRGYEQYF.